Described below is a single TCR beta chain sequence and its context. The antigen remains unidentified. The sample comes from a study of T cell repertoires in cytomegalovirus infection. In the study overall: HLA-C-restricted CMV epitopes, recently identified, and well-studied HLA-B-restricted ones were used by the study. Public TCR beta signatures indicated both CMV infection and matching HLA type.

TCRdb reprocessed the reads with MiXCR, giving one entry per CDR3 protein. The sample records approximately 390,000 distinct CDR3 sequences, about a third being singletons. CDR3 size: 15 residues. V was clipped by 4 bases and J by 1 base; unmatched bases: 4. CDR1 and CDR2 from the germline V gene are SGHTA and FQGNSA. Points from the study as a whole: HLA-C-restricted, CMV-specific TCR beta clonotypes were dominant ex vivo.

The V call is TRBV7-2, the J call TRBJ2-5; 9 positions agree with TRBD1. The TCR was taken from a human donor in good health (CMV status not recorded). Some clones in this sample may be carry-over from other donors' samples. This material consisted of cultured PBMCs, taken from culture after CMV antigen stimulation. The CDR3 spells CASSSTGGSQETQYF. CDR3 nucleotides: TGTGCCAGCAGCTCGACAGGGGGAAGCCAAGAGACCCAGTACTTC.